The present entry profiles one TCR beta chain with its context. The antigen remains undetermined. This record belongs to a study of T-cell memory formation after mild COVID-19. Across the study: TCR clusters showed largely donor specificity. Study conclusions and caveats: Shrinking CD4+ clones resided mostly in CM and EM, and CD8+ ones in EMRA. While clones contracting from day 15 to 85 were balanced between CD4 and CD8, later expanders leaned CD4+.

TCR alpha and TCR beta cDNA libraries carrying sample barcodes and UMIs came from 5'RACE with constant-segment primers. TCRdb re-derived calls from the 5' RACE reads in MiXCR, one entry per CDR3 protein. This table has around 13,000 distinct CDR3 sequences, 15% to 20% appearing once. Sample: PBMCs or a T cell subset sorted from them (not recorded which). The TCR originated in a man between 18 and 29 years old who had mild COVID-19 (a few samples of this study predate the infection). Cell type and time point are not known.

The CDR3 DNA is TGCGCCAGCAGCCGACAGGGACAGGTGCTTAATGGCTACACCTTC. Translation: CASSRQGQVLNGYTF. This chain uses TRBV4-1 with TRBJ1-2; 8 bases map to TRBD1. The CDR3 covers 15 residues. V trimming: 4 bases; J trimming: 6 bases; junction bases outside the gene matches: 10. Germline V gene data show CDR1 as MGHRA and CDR2 as YSYEKL.